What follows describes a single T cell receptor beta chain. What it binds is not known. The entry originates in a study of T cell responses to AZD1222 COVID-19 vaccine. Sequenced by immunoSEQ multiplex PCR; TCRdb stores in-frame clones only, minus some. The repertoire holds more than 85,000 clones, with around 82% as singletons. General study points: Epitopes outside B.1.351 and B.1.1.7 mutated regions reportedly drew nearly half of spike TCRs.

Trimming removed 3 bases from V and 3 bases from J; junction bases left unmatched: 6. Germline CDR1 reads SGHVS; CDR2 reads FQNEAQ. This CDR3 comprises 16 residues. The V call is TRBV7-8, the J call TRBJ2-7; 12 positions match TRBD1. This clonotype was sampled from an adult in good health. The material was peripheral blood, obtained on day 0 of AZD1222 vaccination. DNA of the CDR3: TGTGCCAGCAGCTTGACGGGACAGGGGGCTCACTACGAGCAGTACTTC. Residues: CASSLTGQGAHYEQYF. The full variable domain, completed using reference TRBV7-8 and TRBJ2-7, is GAGVSQSPRYKVAKRGQDVALRCDPISGHVSLFWYQQALGQGPEFLTYFQNEAQLDKSGLPSDRFFAERPEGSVSTLKIQRTQQEDSAVYLCASSLTGQGAHYEQYFGPGTRLTVT.